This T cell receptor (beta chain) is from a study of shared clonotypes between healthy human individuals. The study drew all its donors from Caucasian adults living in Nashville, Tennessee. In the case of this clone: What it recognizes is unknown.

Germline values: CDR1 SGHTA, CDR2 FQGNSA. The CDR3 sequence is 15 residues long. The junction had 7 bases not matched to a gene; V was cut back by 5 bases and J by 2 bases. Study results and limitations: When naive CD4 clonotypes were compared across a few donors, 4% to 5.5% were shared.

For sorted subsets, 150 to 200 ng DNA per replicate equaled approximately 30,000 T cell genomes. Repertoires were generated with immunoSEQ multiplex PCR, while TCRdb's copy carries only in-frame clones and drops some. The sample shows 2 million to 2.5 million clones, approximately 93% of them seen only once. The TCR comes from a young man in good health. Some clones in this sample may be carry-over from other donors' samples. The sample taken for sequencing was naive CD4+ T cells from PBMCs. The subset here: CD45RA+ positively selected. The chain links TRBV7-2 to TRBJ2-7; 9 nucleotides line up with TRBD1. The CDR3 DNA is TGTGCCAGCAGCCCCAGGAGGGACAGGGCCTACGAGCAGTACTTC. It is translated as CASSPRRDRAYEQYF.